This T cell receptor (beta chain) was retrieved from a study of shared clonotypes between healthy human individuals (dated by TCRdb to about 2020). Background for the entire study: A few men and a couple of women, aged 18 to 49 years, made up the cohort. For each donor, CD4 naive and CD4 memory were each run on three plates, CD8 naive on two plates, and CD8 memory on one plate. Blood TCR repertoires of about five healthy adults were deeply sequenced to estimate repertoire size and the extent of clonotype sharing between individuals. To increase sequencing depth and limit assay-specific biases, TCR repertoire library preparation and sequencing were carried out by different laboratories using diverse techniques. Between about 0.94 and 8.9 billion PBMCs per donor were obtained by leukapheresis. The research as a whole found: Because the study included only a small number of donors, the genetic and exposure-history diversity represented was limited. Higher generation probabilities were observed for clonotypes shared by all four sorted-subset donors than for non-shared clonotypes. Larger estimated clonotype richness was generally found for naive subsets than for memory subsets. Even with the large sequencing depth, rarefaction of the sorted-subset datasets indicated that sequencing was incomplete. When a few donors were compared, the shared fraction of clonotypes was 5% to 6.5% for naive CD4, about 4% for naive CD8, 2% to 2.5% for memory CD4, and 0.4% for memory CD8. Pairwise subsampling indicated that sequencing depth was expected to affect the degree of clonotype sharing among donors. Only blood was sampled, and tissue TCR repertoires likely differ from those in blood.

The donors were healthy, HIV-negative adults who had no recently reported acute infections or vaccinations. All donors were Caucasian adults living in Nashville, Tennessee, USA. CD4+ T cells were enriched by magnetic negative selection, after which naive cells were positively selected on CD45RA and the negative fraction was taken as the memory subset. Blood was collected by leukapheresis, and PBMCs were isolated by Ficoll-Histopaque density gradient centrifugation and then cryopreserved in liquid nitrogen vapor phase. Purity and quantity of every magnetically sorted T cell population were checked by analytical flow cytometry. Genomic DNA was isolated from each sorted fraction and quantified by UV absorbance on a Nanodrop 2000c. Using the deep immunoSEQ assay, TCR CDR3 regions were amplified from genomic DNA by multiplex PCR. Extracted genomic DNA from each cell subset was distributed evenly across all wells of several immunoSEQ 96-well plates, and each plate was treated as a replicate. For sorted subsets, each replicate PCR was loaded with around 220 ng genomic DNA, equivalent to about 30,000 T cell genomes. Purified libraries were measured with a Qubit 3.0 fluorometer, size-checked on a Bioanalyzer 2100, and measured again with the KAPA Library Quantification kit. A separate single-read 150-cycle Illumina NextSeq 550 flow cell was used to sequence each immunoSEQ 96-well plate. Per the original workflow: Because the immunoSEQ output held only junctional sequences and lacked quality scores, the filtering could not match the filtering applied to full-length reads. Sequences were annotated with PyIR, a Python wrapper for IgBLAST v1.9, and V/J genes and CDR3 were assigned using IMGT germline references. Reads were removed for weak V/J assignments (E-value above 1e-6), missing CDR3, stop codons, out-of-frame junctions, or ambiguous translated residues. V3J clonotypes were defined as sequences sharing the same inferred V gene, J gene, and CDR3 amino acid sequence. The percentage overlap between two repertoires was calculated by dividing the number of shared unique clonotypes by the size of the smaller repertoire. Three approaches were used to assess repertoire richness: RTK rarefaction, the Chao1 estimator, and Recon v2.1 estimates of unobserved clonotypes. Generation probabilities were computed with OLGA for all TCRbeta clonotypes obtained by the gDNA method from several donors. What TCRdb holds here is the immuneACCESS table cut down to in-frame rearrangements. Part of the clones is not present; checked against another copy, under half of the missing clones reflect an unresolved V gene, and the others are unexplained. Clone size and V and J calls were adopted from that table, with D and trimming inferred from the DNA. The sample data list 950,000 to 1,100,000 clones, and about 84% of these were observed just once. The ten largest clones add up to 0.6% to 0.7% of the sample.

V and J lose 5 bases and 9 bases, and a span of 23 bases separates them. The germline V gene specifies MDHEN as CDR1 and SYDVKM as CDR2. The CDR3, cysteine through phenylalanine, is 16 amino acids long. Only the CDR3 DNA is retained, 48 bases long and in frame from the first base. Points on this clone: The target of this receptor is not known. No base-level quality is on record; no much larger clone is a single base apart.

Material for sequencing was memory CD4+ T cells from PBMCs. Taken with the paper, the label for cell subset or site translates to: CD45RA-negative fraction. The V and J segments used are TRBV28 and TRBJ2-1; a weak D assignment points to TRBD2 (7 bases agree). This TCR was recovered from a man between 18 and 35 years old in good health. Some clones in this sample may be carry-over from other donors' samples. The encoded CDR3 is CASSPTGRGGPIEQFF. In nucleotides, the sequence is TGTGCCAGCAGTCCCACGGGGAGGGGGGGACCCATTGAGCAGTTCTTC.